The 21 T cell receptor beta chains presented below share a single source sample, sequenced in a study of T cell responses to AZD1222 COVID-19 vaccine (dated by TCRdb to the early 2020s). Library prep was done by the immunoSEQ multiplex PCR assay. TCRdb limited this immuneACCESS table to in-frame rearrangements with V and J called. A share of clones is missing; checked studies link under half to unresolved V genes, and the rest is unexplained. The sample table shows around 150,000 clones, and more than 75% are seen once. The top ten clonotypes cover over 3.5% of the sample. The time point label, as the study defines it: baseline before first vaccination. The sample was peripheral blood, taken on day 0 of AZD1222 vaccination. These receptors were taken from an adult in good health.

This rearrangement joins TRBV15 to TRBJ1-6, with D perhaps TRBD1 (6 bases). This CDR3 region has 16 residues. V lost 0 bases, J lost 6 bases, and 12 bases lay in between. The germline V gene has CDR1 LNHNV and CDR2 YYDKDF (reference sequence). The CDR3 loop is CATSRDRGTSNSPLHF. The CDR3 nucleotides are TGTGCCACCAGCAGAGATAGAGGGACAAGTAATTCACCCCTCCACTTT. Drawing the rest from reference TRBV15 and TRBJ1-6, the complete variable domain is DAMVIQNPRYQVTQFGKPVTLSCSQTLNHNVMYWYQQKSSQAPKLLFHYYDKDFNNEADTPDNFQSRRPNTSFCFLDIRSPGLGDTAMYLCATSRDRGTSNSPLHFGNGTRLTVT.

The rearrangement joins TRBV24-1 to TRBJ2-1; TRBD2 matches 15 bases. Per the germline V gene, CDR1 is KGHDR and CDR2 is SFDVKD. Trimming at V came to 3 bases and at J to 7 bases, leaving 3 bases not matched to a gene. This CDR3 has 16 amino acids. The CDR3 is CATSDGLAGGRNEQFF. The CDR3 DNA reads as TGTGCCACCAGTGATGGACTAGCGGGGGGGCGGAATGAGCAGTTCTTC.

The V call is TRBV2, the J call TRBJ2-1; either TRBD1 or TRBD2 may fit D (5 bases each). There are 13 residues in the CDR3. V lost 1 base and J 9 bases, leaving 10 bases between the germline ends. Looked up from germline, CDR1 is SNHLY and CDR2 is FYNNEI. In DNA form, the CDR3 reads TGTGCCAGCAGTGAAGTGGGGGAAGGTGAGCAGTTCTTC. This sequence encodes CASSEVGEGEQFF. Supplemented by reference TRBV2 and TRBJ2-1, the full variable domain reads EPEVTQTPSHQVTQMGQEVILRCVPISNHLYFYWYRQILGQKVEFLVSFYNNEISEKSEIFDDQFSVERPDGSNFTLKIRSTKLEDSAMYFCASSEVGEGEQFFGPGTRLTVL.

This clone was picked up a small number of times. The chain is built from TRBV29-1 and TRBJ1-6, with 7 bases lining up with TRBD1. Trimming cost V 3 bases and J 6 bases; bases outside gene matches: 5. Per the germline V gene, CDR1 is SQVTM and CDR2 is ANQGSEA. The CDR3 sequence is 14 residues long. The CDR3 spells CSVDRTGPNSPLHF. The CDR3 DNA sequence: TGCAGCGTTGATCGGACAGGACCTAATTCACCCCTCCACTTT.

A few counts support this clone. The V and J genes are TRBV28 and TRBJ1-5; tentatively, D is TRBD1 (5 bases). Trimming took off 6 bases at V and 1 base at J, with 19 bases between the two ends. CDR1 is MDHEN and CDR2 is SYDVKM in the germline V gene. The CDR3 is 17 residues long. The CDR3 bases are TGTGCCAGCAGAGACAGCTTTTTCTCTTTAAGCAATCAGCCCCAGCATTTT. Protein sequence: CASRDSFFSLSNQPQHF.

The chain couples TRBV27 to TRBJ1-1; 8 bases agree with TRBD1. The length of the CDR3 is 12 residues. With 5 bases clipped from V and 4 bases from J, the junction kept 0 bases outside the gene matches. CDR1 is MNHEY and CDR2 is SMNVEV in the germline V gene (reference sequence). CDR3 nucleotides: TGTGCCAGCAGTACAGGGGGCACTGAAGCTTTCTTT. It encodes CASSTGGTEAFF.

In nucleotides, the CDR3 is TGTGCCAGTAGTATGCCCAACAGCCCCAACTCTGGAAACACCATATATTTT. This gives the protein CASSMPNSPNSGNTIYF. The chain has TRBV19 and TRBJ1-3; D uncertain. Germline V lookup: CDR1 LNHDA, CDR2 SQIVND (reference sequence). The CDR3 runs to 17 residues. Trimming removed 3 bases from V and 0 bases from J, with 15 bases in between.

Here the CDR3 reads CASSERQGGEAFF. The CDR3 DNA is TGTGCCAGCAGTGAGCGGCAGGGGGGCGAAGCTTTCTTT. The chain links TRBV2 to TRBJ1-1, with TRBD1 matching over 7 bases. The CDR3 is 13 residues long. Germline CDR1 is SNHLY and CDR2 is FYNNEI. Unmatched junction bases numbered 6, after V lost 3 bases and J lost 8 bases. The full variable domain, with the rest looked up from reference TRBV2 and TRBJ1-1, is EPEVTQTPSHQVTQMGQEVILRCVPISNHLYFYWYRQILGQKVEFLVSFYNNEISEKSEIFDDQFSVERPDGSNFTLKIRSTKLEDSAMYFCASSERQGGEAFFGQGTRLTVV.

As DNA, the CDR3 is TGTGCCAGCAGTGCACAGGGGGCTGGCTATGGCTACACCTTC. Amino acid sequence: CASSAQGAGYGYTF. This chain joins TRBV28 and TRBJ1-2; 9 bases align to TRBD1. V was pared by 5 bases and J by 4 bases, with 5 bases of the junction left unmatched. The CDR3 contains 14 residues. Per the germline V gene, CDR1 is MDHEN and CDR2 is SYDVKM.

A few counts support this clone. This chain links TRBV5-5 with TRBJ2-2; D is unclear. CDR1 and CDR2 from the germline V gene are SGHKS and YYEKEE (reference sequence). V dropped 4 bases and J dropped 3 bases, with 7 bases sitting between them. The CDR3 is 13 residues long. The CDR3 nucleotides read TGTGCCAGCAGCCCCGCCGACACCGGGGAGCTGTTTTTT. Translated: CASSPADTGELFF.

This CDR3 reads CATSSRTGDGSPLHF. In DNA, the CDR3 is TGTGCCACCAGCAGCCGGACAGGGGATGGCTCACCCCTCCACTTT. The V and J genes are TRBV15 and TRBJ1-6; 9 bases fit TRBD1. The CDR3 runs 15 residues. The V gene end was trimmed by 3 bases and the J gene end by 10 bases; junction bases not matched to a gene: 7. The germline V gene has CDR1 LNHNV and CDR2 YYDKDF (reference sequence).

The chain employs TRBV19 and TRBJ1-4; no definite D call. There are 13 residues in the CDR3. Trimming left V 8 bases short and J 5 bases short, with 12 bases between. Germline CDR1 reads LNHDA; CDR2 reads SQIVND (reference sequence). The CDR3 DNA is TGTGCCAGTCTAGGACTCTCCAATGAAAAACTGTTTTTT. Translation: CASLGLSNEKLFF.

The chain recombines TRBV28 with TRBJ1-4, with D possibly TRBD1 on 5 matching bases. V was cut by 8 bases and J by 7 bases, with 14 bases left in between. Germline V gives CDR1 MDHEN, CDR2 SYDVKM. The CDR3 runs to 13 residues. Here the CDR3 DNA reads TGTGCCAGCGTGAGGGGCGGGAGTGAAAAACTGTTTTTT. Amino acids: CASVRGGSEKLFF.

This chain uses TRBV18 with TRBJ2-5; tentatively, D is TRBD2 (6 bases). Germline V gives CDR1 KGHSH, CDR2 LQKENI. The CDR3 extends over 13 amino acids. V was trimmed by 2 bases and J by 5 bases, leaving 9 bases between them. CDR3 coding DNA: TGTGCCAGCTCACCAGATGGGAGGGAGACCCAGTACTTC. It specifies CASSPDGRETQYF.

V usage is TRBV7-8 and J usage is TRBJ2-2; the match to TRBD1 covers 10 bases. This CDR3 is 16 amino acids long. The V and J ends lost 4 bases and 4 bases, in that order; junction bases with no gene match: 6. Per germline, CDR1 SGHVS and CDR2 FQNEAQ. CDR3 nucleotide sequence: TGTGCCAGCAGCTATCCGGGACAGGGGTTCACCGGGGAGCTGTTTTTT. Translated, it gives CASSYPGQGFTGELFF.

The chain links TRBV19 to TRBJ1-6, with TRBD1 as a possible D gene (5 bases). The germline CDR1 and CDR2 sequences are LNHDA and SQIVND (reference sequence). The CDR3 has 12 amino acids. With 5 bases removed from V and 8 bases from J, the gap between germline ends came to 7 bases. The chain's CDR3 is CASSSRDSPLHF. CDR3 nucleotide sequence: TGTGCCAGTAGTTCCAGGGATTCACCCCTCCACTTT.

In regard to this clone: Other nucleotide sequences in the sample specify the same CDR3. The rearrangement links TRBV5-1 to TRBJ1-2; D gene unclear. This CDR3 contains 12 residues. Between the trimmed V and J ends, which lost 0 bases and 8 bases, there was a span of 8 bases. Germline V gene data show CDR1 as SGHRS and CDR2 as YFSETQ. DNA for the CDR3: TGCGCCAGCAGCTTGGGAGGCGGGGGCTACACCTTC. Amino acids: CASSLGGGGYTF.

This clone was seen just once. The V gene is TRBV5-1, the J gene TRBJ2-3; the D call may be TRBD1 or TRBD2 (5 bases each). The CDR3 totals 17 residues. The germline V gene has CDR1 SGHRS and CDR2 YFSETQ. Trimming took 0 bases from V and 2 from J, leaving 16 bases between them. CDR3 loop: CASSLGDWAGTTDTQYF. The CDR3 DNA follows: TGCGCCAGCAGCTTGGGGGATTGGGCAGGGACCACAGATACGCAGTATTTT.

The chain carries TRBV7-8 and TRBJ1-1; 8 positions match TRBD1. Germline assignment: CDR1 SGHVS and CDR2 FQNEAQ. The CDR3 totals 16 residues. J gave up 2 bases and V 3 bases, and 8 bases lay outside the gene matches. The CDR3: CASSFNPTGVNTEAFF. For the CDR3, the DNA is TGTGCCAGCAGCTTTAACCCGACAGGGGTAAACACTGAAGCTTTCTTT.

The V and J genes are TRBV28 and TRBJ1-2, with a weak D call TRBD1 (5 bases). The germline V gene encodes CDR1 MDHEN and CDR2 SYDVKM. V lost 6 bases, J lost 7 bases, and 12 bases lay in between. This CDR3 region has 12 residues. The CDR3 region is CASRNLRVGYTF. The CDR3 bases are TGTGCCAGCAGGAATCTCAGGGTTGGCTACACCTTC.

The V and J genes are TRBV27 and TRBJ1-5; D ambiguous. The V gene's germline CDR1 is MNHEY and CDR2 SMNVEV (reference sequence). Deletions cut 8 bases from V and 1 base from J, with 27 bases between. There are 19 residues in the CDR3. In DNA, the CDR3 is TGTGCCAGCGGAAACTCGCCATTAGGGAGGGCGGGGAGCAATCAGCCCCAGCATTTT. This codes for CASGNSPLGRAGSNQPQHF.